This T cell receptor beta chain was sequenced for a study of regulatory T cells in long-lasting Graves disease. Time point specified: newly diagnosed GD, antithyroid drugs for less than 3 months. RNA extracted from PBMCs served as the sequencing template. Library construction for TCR beta used iRepertoire HTBI primers and Arm-PCR of CDR3 regions. TCRdb recomputed calls from the multiplex PCR reads with MiXCR, one row per CDR3 protein. The sample has 350,000 to 450,000 distinct CDR3 sequences, 15% seen once. Germline-derived CDR1 and CDR2 are SGHDN and FVKESK. The V gene lost 1 base and the J gene lost 6 bases, with 9 bases spanning the gap. This CDR3 has 13 residues. This same sample was also taken into another study, of T cells in Graves' hyperthyroidism and ophthalmopathy.

The TCR was taken from a woman younger than 45 with Graves disease. The chain has TRBV14 and TRBJ2-5; a possible D gene is TRBD2 (5 bases). The specimen was peripheral blood mononuclear cells (PBMCs), collected at new diagnosis, from a patient treated with antithyroid drugs. CDR3 sequence (DNA): TGTGCCAGCAGCCAAGCGCGGGTTCAGACCCAGTACTTC. Its translation: CASSQARVQTQYF.